The entry that follows covers one T cell receptor (beta chain) sequence. Its cognate antigen is unknown. TCRdb's table, derived via immunoSEQ multiplex PCR, lists solely in-frame clones and lacks some. This table has over 100,000 clones, approximately 80% appearing once. This sample is drawn from a study of radiotherapy plus CTLA-4 blockade in lung cancer. For the study at large: Of all patients, over 15% responded objectively and 30% to 35% showed disease control.

General study points: Blood TCR clones of tumor origin expanded after radiotherapy plus ipilimumab. Alongside interferon-beta, early blood T cell clone dynamics were reportedly the best predictor of response.

Patients in the study, people with chemo-refractory metastatic non-small-cell lung cancer, received focal radiation plus ipilimumab CTLA-4 blockade. Germline V lookup: CDR1 MNHNY, CDR2 SVGAGI (reference sequence). Trimming took 7 bases from V and 7 from J, leaving 13 bases between them. The CDR3 has 12 residues. The gene calls are TRBV6-6 and TRBJ1-1, with unresolved D. Here the sequenced sample was peripheral blood, taken from a patient treated with radiotherapy plus ipilimumab. The origin of this receptor is a human donor with non-small cell lung cancer that progressed on radiotherapy plus ipilimumab. Some clones in this sample may be carry-over from other donors' samples. The CDR3 here is CASNRVGGEAFF. The CDR3 DNA reads TGTGCCAGCAATAGGGTAGGAGGTGAAGCTTTCTTT.